A selection of T cell receptor beta chains follows, all from one sample in a study of blood T cell repertoires in COVID-19. The protocol was immunoSEQ multiplex PCR, while the TCRdb copy is restricted to in-frame clones and leaves out a portion. This table holds around 39,000 clones, 65% to 85% found once. Sequencing used peripheral blood. These receptors were taken from a man aged 80 or over with active or convalescent COVID-19. CDR3s include the opening cysteine and the closing phenylalanine or tryptophan. The order of the fields is D gene, J gene, V gene, clone size, CDR3 DNA, CDR3 protein. D genes are given only for firm matches. Size is stated for part of the rows, as once, few or many counts, or as a class when the clone is expanded.

d_gene: -; j_gene: TRBJ1-1; v_gene: TRBV18; abundance: -; CDR3nt: TGTGCCAGCTCATCAAATCTTTTAGCGAGGGGAGGCACTGAAGCTTTCTTT; CDR3aa: CASSSNLLARGGTEAFF
d_gene: -; j_gene: TRBJ2-1; v_gene: TRBV9; abundance: -; CDR3nt: TGTGCCAGCAGCGCAGGCCTAGAGGGTGAGCAGTTCTTC; CDR3aa: CASSAGLEGEQFF
d_gene: -; j_gene: TRBJ1-1; v_gene: TRBV12-3/TRBV12-4; abundance: -; CDR3nt: TGTGCCAGCAGTTCTACGGGGGGCACTGAAGCTTTCTTT; CDR3aa: CASSSTGGTEAFF
d_gene: -; j_gene: TRBJ1-1; v_gene: TRBV7-6; abundance: few; CDR3nt: TGTGCCAGCAGCTTACGAGCAGGGGACACTGAAGCTTTCTTT; CDR3aa: CASSLRAGDTEAFF
d_gene: -; j_gene: TRBJ1-6; v_gene: TRBV5-6; abundance: medium-sized; CDR3nt: TGTGCCAGCAGCTTGGACAGGGCGCGAGGCTATAATTCACCCCTCCACTTT; CDR3aa: CASSLDRARGYNSPLHF
d_gene: -; j_gene: TRBJ2-1; v_gene: TRBV6-2/TRBV6-3; abundance: once; CDR3nt: TGTGCCAGCAGCTATGGACTTGAGGAGCAGTTCTTC; CDR3aa: CASSYGLEEQFF
d_gene: TRBD1; j_gene: TRBJ1-2; v_gene: TRBV14; abundance: -; CDR3nt: TGTGCCAGCAGCCAAGAACGAGCAGGGGGAAACTATGGCTACACCTTC; CDR3aa: CASSQERAGGNYGYTF
d_gene: TRBD2; j_gene: TRBJ2-1; v_gene: TRBV6-5; abundance: -; CDR3nt: TGTGCCAGCAGGCAAACTAGCGGGGGTCCATATGAGCAGTTCTTC; CDR3aa: CASRQTSGGPYEQFF
d_gene: -; j_gene: TRBJ1-2; v_gene: TRBV12-3/TRBV12-4; abundance: -; CDR3nt: TGTGCCAGCAGTTTGGGAGGGAGCTATGGCTACACCTTC; CDR3aa: CASSLGGSYGYTF
d_gene: -; j_gene: TRBJ2-6; v_gene: TRBV5-1; abundance: -; CDR3nt: TGCGCCAGCAGCTTGGAGCCTCTCTCTGGGGCCAACGTCCTGACTTTC; CDR3aa: CASSLEPLSGANVLTF
d_gene: TRBD2; j_gene: TRBJ2-7; v_gene: TRBV5-4; abundance: once; CDR3nt: TGTGCCTCCTCCCCTGGTCTAGCGGACATTTACGAGCAGTACTTC; CDR3aa: CASSPGLADIYEQYF
d_gene: -; j_gene: TRBJ2-7; v_gene: TRBV13; abundance: -; CDR3nt: TGTGCCAGCAGCTCGACACAGGGAGTGGTACGCGAGCAGTACTTC; CDR3aa: CASSSTQGVVREQYF
d_gene: TRBD1; j_gene: TRBJ1-1; v_gene: TRBV20-1; abundance: -; CDR3nt: TGCAGTGCTAGTGACAGGGGGCGGGACACTGAAGCTTTCTTT; CDR3aa: CSASDRGRDTEAFF
d_gene: -; j_gene: TRBJ2-2; v_gene: TRBV7-9; abundance: many; CDR3nt: TGTGCCAGCAGCTTATATACAGGAACCGGGGAGCTGTTTTTT; CDR3aa: CASSLYTGTGELFF
d_gene: TRBD2; j_gene: TRBJ2-3; v_gene: TRBV6-1; abundance: once; CDR3nt: TGTGCCAGCAGTGAAACGGTAATAGCGGGGGTTAGCACAGATACGCAGTATTTT; CDR3aa: CASSETVIAGVSTDTQYF
d_gene: -; j_gene: TRBJ1-3; v_gene: TRBV7-6; abundance: -; CDR3nt: TGTGCCAGCAGCAAGGAACAGAAGAAAACAAACACCATATATTTT; CDR3aa: CASSKEQKKTNTIYF
d_gene: -; j_gene: TRBJ2-3; v_gene: TRBV11-3; abundance: -; CDR3nt: TGTGCCAGCAGCCCCCTGGGGAGTTACACAGATACGCAGTATTTT; CDR3aa: CASSPLGSYTDTQYF
d_gene: TRBD1; j_gene: TRBJ2-7; v_gene: TRBV5-1; abundance: -; CDR3nt: TGCGCCAGCAGCTTGGTGGGACAGGGGGCCGCCTACGAGCAGTACTTC; CDR3aa: CASSLVGQGAAYEQYF
d_gene: -; j_gene: TRBJ2-2; v_gene: TRBV19; abundance: -; CDR3nt: TGTGCCAGTAGTATAGATGTCGACACCGGGGAGCTGTTTTTT; CDR3aa: CASSIDVDTGELFF
d_gene: TRBD2; j_gene: TRBJ2-2; v_gene: TRBV4-1; abundance: -; CDR3nt: TGCGCCAGCAGCGCCGGGAGGACCCTCGGAAACACCGGGGAGCTGTTTTTT; CDR3aa: CASSAGRTLGNTGELFF
d_gene: -; j_gene: TRBJ2-6; v_gene: TRBV11-3; abundance: -; CDR3nt: TGTGCCAGCAGCTCCGGGGGAGGGGCCAACGTCCTGACTTTC; CDR3aa: CASSSGGGANVLTF
d_gene: -; j_gene: TRBJ1-5; v_gene: TRBV30; abundance: few; CDR3nt: TGTGCCTGGAGTGATGGGACACTTAGCAATCAGCCCCAGCATTTT; CDR3aa: CAWSDGTLSNQPQHF
d_gene: -; j_gene: TRBJ2-7; v_gene: TRBV18; abundance: few; CDR3nt: TGTGCCAGCTCACCACGGGGGGACGAGCAGTACTTC; CDR3aa: CASSPRGDEQYF
d_gene: -; j_gene: TRBJ1-5; v_gene: TRBV28; abundance: -; CDR3nt: TGTGCCAGCAGATCCGACAGGAATCAGCCCCAGCATTTT; CDR3aa: CASRSDRNQPQHF
d_gene: TRBD2; j_gene: TRBJ2-3; v_gene: TRBV7-9; abundance: -; CDR3nt: TGTGCCGGGGGGGGGACAGATACGCAGTATTTT; CDR3aa: CAGGGTDTQYF
d_gene: TRBD1; j_gene: TRBJ2-1; v_gene: TRBV6-2/TRBV6-3; abundance: -; CDR3nt: TGTGCCAGCAGTGACCCACAGGGGTGGGATGAGCAGTTCTTC; CDR3aa: CASSDPQGWDEQFF
d_gene: TRBD2; j_gene: TRBJ2-3; v_gene: TRBV7-2; abundance: -; CDR3nt: TGTGCCAGCAGCTCGGGACTAGCTAGCACAGATACGCAGTATTTT; CDR3aa: CASSSGLASTDTQYF
d_gene: TRBD2; j_gene: TRBJ2-5; v_gene: TRBV4-2; abundance: once; CDR3nt: TGTGCCAGCAGCCACGGACTAGCGACAAAGACCCAGTACTTC; CDR3aa: CASSHGLATKTQYF
d_gene: -; j_gene: TRBJ1-3; v_gene: TRBV6-5; abundance: -; CDR3nt: TGTGCCAGCAGACGCGACTCTGGAAACACCATATATTTT; CDR3aa: CASRRDSGNTIYF
d_gene: TRBD1; j_gene: TRBJ1-6; v_gene: TRBV5-1; abundance: -; CDR3nt: TGCGCCAGCAGCCTATGGGGGGACAGGGGGGATAATTCACCCCTCCACTTT; CDR3aa: CASSLWGDRGDNSPLHF
d_gene: TRBD2; j_gene: TRBJ2-3; v_gene: TRBV2; abundance: -; CDR3nt: TGTGCCAGCAGTGACGGGAGGGGTGTTGATACGCAGTATTTT; CDR3aa: CASSDGRGVDTQYF
d_gene: -; j_gene: TRBJ1-2; v_gene: TRBV30; abundance: few; CDR3nt: TGTGCCTGGAGTGTACTGTCAGGGTCCTATGGCTACACCTTC; CDR3aa: CAWSVLSGSYGYTF
d_gene: -; j_gene: TRBJ2-1; v_gene: TRBV25-1; abundance: few; CDR3nt: TGTGCCAGCAGTGGGGGCGGAGTACCTTACAATGAGCAGTTCTTC; CDR3aa: CASSGGGVPYNEQFF
d_gene: -; j_gene: TRBJ2-7; v_gene: TRBV5-4; abundance: -; CDR3nt: TGTGCCAGCAGCTTGCCGGGCTACGAGCAGTACTTC; CDR3aa: CASSLPGYEQYF
d_gene: -; j_gene: TRBJ1-3; v_gene: TRBV19; abundance: -; CDR3nt: TGTGCCAGTAGTAAAGAGAACAGCAACCGACCCACCAGAAACACCATATATTTT; CDR3aa: CASSKENSNRPTRNTIYF
d_gene: -; j_gene: TRBJ2-2; v_gene: TRBV5-1; abundance: -; CDR3nt: TGCGCCAGCAGCTTCGGCGAGGGGAGGACCGGGGAGCTGTTTTTT; CDR3aa: CASSFGEGRTGELFF
d_gene: -; j_gene: TRBJ2-6; v_gene: TRBV4-1; abundance: -; CDR3nt: TGCGCCAGCAGCCAAGGGCAGGGTCGGGCCAACGTCCTGACTTTC; CDR3aa: CASSQGQGRANVLTF
d_gene: TRBD1; j_gene: TRBJ1-1; v_gene: TRBV6-6; abundance: -; CDR3nt: TGTGCCACCAGGTTTAGGGGGCTGGGTGAAGCTTTCTTT; CDR3aa: CATRFRGLGEAFF